This record looks at one T cell receptor beta chain sequence and its context. This clone was seen a handful of times. Its antigen specificity is not known. At one of its ends the junction is not consistent with the germline gene, which may arise from a read error. This record comes from a study of cytomegalovirus exposure and HLA in healthy donors (dated by TCRdb to about 2017). Background on the whole study: An earlier analysis of roughly 500 of the donors reported around 280 Gb of sequence data and roughly 120 million unique TCR beta sequences obtained from approximately 180 million T cells. Every discovery cohort repertoire had been produced on one sequencing platform. A handful of DR-DQ haplotypes were handled as single units for association and clustering because linkage in the cohort was strong. An earlier analysis of some 600 of the donors applied high-throughput TCR beta sequencing to assess whether each TCR beta V gene segment acted as functional or pseudogenic. To predict cytomegalovirus infection status, the study brought together high-throughput TCR immunosequencing, statistical association of individual TCRs with disease status, and machine learning. The study aimed to test whether signatures of past pathogen exposure could be identified by cataloging public T cell receptors. Donor age, sex, ethnicity and CMV serostatus were compiled together with the repertoire data. The study profiled the T cell repertoires of 500 to 800 subjects by immunosequencing and related them to cytomegalovirus serostatus. Typing coverage varied by locus: 629-630 donors for A, B, C, DRB1 and DQB1; about 520 for DQA1; about 600 for DPA1; 400 to 480 for DPB1. Among approximately 370 genotyped donors of the cohort, an average of approximately 240,000 unique TCR beta nucleotide sequences was sequenced per donor, of which 15% to 20% were non-productive. Rather than using new phenotypic data, the later analysis identified candidate immune exposures from TCR beta sequences and from how often those sequences occurred across donors. Roughly 300 gigabases of sequencing data and around 85 million unique TCR sequences made up an early release that covered some 640 HLA-typed donors. In a later genetic analysis, genome-wide SNP genotypes for about three fifths of the roughly 670 donors were used, and that subset was treated as a discovery cohort. HLA typing included class I and class II loci at four-digit resolution. Of the roughly 400 genotyped donors, 80% to 90% were placed in the genetic ancestry cluster associated with self-reported Caucasian donors. A later analysis re-analyzed previously published TCR beta repertoires from hundreds of donors and added high-resolution HLA genotyping to study TCR occurrence patterns. In addition to the first cohort of 650 to 800 subjects, a separate validation cohort of 130 or so different subjects was used. The full study reports these points: Only TCR beta chains were sequenced in this cohort, and the absence of alpha or paired-chain data limited detectable features. The authors suggested that the approach could potentially be extended to other disease states and immunological phenotypes. A later analysis found that TCR association rates varied across HLA loci, with DRB1 alleles showing the most associated TCRs and HLA-C alleles the fewest. Presence/absence analyses assumed roughly uniform sequencing depth across donors, an assumption that may not hold. CMV serostatus was the only immune exposure information available for the cohort. V-gene and J-gene trimming of TCR beta chains was associated with a missense DCLRE1C variant in a later genetic analysis, and the association was replicated in an independent cohort. A further reported finding was that TCR beta sequences accurately predicted the HLA-A and HLA-B alleles for most subjects in the first cohort. In vitro tests confirmed that a few of the cytomegalovirus-associated TCR beta chains recognize cytomegalovirus antigens. Strong co-occurrence of HLA alleles, especially DR and DQ, made assigning TCR associations to individual alleles difficult. Across donors, most TCR sequences were observed very rarely, whereas some public TCRs were present in many individuals. Cytomegalovirus status was reported to be diagnosed by the classifier with high specificity and sensitivity in both the original and validation cohorts. Correlated functional status among segregating V segments might reflect linkage disequilibrium, but an unknown experimental factor could not be ruled out. A group of highly shared sequence variants was considered likely to be a technical artifact of the sequencing pipeline. A later analysis found that most CMV-associated TCR beta chains appeared HLA-restricted, with HLA associations seemingly driven largely by CMV exposure. The 87-base-pair reads could not distinguish some IMGT-functional V segments, including TRBV6-2 and TRBV6-3, so those segments were excluded. The study listed 150 to 200 TCR beta chains as associated with cytomegalovirus. Several of the top co-occurrence clusters appeared to be linked to parvovirus B19, influenza, CMV and Epstein-Barr virus, according to a later analysis. Because counts were too low, approximately 15 rarely observed V segments, including chromosome 9 orphons, were excluded from the earlier analysis of several hundred of the donors. At a false discovery rate of 0.05, a later analysis linked under 20,000 TCR beta sequences to specific HLA alleles. In a later analysis, HLA-associated TCR beta chains showed more clonal expansion and lower generation probabilities than non-associated chains that were equally common. Because some donors lacked HLA typing at each locus, the association tests relied only on the typed subset. In a later genetic analysis, fewer N-insertions in productive TCRs were reported among donors in an Asian-associated ancestry cluster than the roughly 670-donor mean. Broadly in line with IMGT annotations, most TCR beta V segments showed up in productive rearrangements about 87% or about 30% of the time in an earlier analysis of some 590 of the donors.

The receptor library was made with the immunoSEQ multiplex PCR assay. The multiplex PCR relied on a mix of 60 forward primers for TCR Vbeta segments and 13 reverse primers for TCR Jbeta segments. The CDR3 region of rearranged TCR beta genes was amplified from genomic DNA with a multiplex PCR assay. Amplified TCR beta libraries were sequenced as 87-base-pair reads on the Illumina HiSeq System. As for how the authors treated the data: In a later analysis, tens of millions of unique TCR beta chains were counted across the 500 to 700 repertoires, and roughly 11 million of these chains were shared by at least two donors. Raw reads were error-corrected and collapsed into unique sequences by a nearest-neighbor algorithm in which closely related sequences were merged to remove PCR and sequencing errors. V, D and J gene segments were assigned by aligning CDR3 sequences to IMGT reference sequences. Each retained sequence needed at least a six-nucleotide match to both a V gene segment and a J gene segment. Rearrangements were called productive when the CDR3 lacked stop codons and stayed in frame with V and J; all others were non-productive. Following IMGT convention, CDR3 was defined as the stretch from the second conserved V-encoded cysteine to the conserved J-encoded phenylalanine. In an earlier analysis of some 550 of the donors, sequences lacking an unambiguous match to a single V gene segment were excluded. An earlier analysis of under 750 of the donors called V segments functional above 56.7% productive rearrangements and segregating when the between-donor standard deviation exceeded 5%. To diagnose cytomegalovirus status from the catalog of TCR beta chain sequences, a statistical classification framework was built. In a later analysis, TCR nucleotide sequences were compared against IMGT/GENE-DB human TR gene sequences so that V and J genes could be assigned. The TCRdist pipeline was used in a later analysis to assign CDR3 sequences and most-parsimonious VDJ recombination scenarios. A later analysis defined each TCR beta chain by its CDR3 amino acid sequence plus V-gene family, and excluded reads lacking a unique V-gene family. As a way to deal with suspected cross-contamination and a sequencing artifact, a later analysis dropped roughly 620 nucleotide sequences that were highly shared and had low generation probability. In a later analysis, a clonal expansion index was calculated for each public chain from normalized within-repertoire ranks of inferred template counts. In a later analysis, generation probabilities were computed with a VDJ recombination model fitted to out-of-frame rearrangements, and the resulting probabilities were checked against IGoR. A later analysis scored TCR-TCR, TCR-HLA and TCR-CMV co-occurrence with hypergeometric tests, applying a repertoire-size bias correction to TCR pairs. To estimate false discovery rates, a later analysis permuted the HLA or CMV assignments 20 times. In a later analysis, co-occurring TCRs were grouped using DBSCAN, with TCRdist sequence similarity added in when clustering inside HLA-allele-positive subsets. Co-occurrence clustering excluded repertoires with fewer than 30,000 or more than 120,000 public chains, plus five with anomalous nucleotide sharing. In its TCRdb copy, this immuneACCESS table keeps in-frame sequences only and misses some clones. Where compared with another copy, unresolved V genes explain less than half of these, and the others have no known cause. That table is the source of V, J and clone size, and D and trimming were worked out from the DNA. Present in this sample are around 120,000 clones, 55% to 75% of which were seen just once. Around 1.6% of the sample is held by the ten biggest clonotypes.

The cohort was made up of several hundred healthy bone marrow donors. At the time of sampling, all cohort members were nominally healthy, though unrecorded immune exposures were likely present. The donor tested CMV seropositive, placing the donor among the roughly 300 seropositive members of the cohort. Every donor gave a peripheral blood sample, and the peripheral blood mononuclear cells from that sample were used for TCR beta sequencing. Genomic DNA extraction from the blood cell samples was performed with the Qiagen DNeasy Blood Extraction Kit. According to the germline V gene (reference sequence), CDR1 reads SSHAT and CDR2 reads FNYEAQ. The CDR3 runs 15 residues from the cysteine to the phenylalanine. The only DNA kept is the CDR3, 45 bases in frame from the first base.

Sequenced material: PBMCs. The receptor chain draws on TRBV7-7 and TRBJ2-5; 8 bases in the middle match TRBD2. This TCR was recovered from a man aged 25 to 40 in good health and CMV-seropositive. The CDR3 loop reads CASSKRLAGLETQYF. The base sequence is TGTGCTAGCAGCAAACGATTAGCGGGGTTAGAGACCCAGTACTTC.